This section outlines one TCR beta chain sequence together with its context. These data are taken from a study of cytomegalovirus exposure and HLA in healthy donors. Donors sampled were nominally healthy, though unrecorded immune exposures were likely. This CDR3 has 14 residues. Trimming removed 3 bases from V and 2 bases from J, with 9 bases in between. Germline V gene data show CDR1 as SEHNR and CDR2 as FQNEAQ (reference sequence). The PCR had 60 Vbeta and 13 Jbeta primers. TCRdb's table, derived via immunoSEQ multiplex PCR, lists solely in-frame clones and lacks some. The profile covers some 110,000 clones, with roughly 80% appearing a single time and roughly a fifth taken by the ten largest.

V is TRBV7-9 and J is TRBJ2-3; weak D call: TRBD1 (6 bases). The sequence came from a man aged 30-40 years in good health and CMV-seropositive. Sequencing used PBMCs. The CDR3 loop reads CASSLGHNTDTQYF. CDR3 coding DNA: TGTGCCAGCAGCTTGGGACATAACACAGATACGCAGTATTTT.